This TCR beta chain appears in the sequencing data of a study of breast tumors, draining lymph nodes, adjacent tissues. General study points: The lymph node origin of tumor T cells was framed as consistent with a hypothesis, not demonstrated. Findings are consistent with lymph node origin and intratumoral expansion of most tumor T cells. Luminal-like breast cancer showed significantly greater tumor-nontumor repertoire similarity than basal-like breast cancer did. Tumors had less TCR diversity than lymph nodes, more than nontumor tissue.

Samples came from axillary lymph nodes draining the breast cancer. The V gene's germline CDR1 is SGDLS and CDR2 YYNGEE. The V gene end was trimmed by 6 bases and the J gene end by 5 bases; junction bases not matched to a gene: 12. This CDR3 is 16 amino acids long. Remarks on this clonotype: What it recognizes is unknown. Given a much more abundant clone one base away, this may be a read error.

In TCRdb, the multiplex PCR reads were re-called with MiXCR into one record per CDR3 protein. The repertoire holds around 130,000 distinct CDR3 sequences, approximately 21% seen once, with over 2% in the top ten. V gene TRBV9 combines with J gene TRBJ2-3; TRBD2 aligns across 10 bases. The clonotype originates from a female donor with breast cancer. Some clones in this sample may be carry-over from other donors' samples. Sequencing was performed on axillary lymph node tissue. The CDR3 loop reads CASTFGLAGDRDTQYF. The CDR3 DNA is TGTGCCAGCACTTTCGGGCTAGCGGGAGACAGAGATACGCAGTATTTT.